This T cell receptor (beta chain) stems from a study of regulatory dendritic cells for organ transplantation. General study points: Naive CD4+ and CD8+ repertoires were highly diverse; memory CD8+ was most oligoclonal. Alloreactive memory CD8+ T cell pools varied considerably between individuals.

In this sample, this clone is medium-sized (0.01 to 0.1%). Its target is unknown. Some clones are missing from TCRdb's copy, which holds only in-frame ones; the method was immunoSEQ multiplex PCR. The data contain 5,000 to 6,500 clones, about 64% of them seen just once; the ten biggest clones take up over 10%. The CDR3 sequence is 16 residues long. Germline V gene sequence: CDR1 SGHVS, CDR2 FQNEAQ. Losses at the gene ends were 4 bases for V and 9 bases for J; bases not matched to a gene: 12. Naive CD45RA+ and memory CD45RO+ CD4+ or CD8+ T cells were FACS-sorted. The material sequenced was memory CD8+ T cells from blood. Subset: CD45RO+ memory T cells. The gene calls are TRBV7-8 and TRBJ2-1; 10 bases agree with TRBD2. The TCR comes from a human donor in good health. The CDR3 bases are TGTGCCAGCAGCTCCCGGCGGGGTAGCGGGGGGAGTGAGCAGTTCTTC. Protein product: CASSSRRGSGGSEQFF. Looking up the rest from reference TRBV7-8 and TRBJ2-1 gives the full variable domain: GAGVSQSPRYKVAKRGQDVALRCDPISGHVSLFWYQQALGQGPEFLTYFQNEAQLDKSGLPSDRFFAERPEGSVSTLKIQRTQQEDSAVYLCASSSRRGSGGSEQFFGPGTRLTVL.